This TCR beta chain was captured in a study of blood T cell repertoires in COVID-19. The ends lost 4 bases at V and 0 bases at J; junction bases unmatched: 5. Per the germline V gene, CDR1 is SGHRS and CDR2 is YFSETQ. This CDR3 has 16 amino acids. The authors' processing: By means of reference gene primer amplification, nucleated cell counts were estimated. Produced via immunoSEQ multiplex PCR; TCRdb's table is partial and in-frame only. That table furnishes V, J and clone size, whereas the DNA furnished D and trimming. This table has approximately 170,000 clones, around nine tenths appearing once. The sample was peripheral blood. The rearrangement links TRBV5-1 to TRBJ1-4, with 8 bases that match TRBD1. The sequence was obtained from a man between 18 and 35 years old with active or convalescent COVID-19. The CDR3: CASSPDRVTTNEKLFF. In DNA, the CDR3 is TGCGCCAGCAGCCCGGACAGGGTAACAACTAATGAAAAACTGTTTTTT.